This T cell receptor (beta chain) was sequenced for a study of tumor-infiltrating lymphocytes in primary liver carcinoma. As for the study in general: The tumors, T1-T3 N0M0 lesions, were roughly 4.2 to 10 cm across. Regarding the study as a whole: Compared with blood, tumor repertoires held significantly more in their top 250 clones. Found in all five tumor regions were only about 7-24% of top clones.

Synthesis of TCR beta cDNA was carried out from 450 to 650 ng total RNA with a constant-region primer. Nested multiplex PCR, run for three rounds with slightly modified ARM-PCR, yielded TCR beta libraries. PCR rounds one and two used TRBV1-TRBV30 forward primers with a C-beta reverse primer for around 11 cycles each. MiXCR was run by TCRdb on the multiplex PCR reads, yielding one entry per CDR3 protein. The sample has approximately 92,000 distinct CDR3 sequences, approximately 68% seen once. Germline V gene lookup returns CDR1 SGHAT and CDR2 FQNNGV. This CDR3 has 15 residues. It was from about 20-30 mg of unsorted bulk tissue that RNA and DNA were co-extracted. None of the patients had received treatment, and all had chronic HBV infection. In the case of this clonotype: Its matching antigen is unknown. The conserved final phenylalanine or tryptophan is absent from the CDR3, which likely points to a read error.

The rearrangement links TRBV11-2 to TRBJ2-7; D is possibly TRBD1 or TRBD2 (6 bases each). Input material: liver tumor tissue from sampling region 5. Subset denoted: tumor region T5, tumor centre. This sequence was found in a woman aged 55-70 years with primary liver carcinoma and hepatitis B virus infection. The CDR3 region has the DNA TGTGCCAGCAGCCCGAGGGGGGTTGAACCCTACGGGCAGTACCTC. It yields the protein CASSPRGVEPYGQYL.